These T cell receptor beta chains were read from a single sample in a study of control samples from healthy donors and cancer patients. The repertoire was sequenced with immunoSEQ multiplex PCR; TCRdb's copy has only in-frame clones and lacks some. The sample gives about 140,000 clones, around 88% of which show up once; less than 2% is in the top ten. Material for sequencing was blood. These receptors came from a man between 18 and 35 years old in good health. Both conserved end residues are part of each CDR3. Fields, in order: J gene, clone size, V gene, D gene, CDR3 DNA, CDR3 protein. D genes are given only for firm matches. Clone size, where shown, is once, few, many, or a class for clones that have expanded.

j_gene: TRBJ1-2
abundance: .
v_gene: TRBV5-1
d_gene: .
CDR3nt: TGCGCCAGCAGCTTGGAAGGGAACTATGGCTACACCTTC
CDR3aa: CASSLEGNYGYTF

j_gene: TRBJ2-5
abundance: .
v_gene: TRBV27
d_gene: .
CDR3nt: TGTGCCAGCAGTTTCTCCGGGACTGGGGAGACCCAGTACTTC
CDR3aa: CASSFSGTGETQYF

j_gene: TRBJ1-1
abundance: .
v_gene: TRBV2
d_gene: TRBD1
CDR3nt: TGTGCCAGCAGTTATCTCCGACAGGGGCGGTCCACTGAAGCTTTCTTT
CDR3aa: CASSYLRQGRSTEAFF

j_gene: TRBJ1-2
abundance: .
v_gene: TRBV5-6
d_gene: .
CDR3nt: TGTGCCAGCAGCTTGGCCCGGCTGAGCTACACCTTC
CDR3aa: CASSLARLSYTF

j_gene: TRBJ2-3
abundance: .
v_gene: TRBV9
d_gene: .
CDR3nt: TGTGCCAGCAGCACAGGGGCGGGGGGAAGCACAGATACGCAGTATTTT
CDR3aa: CASSTGAGGSTDTQYF

j_gene: TRBJ1-1
abundance: .
v_gene: TRBV5-6
d_gene: .
CDR3nt: TGTGCCAGCACCCGACTTGCGGGGGGCGGCACTGAAGCTTTCTTT
CDR3aa: CASTRLAGGGTEAFF

j_gene: TRBJ2-1
abundance: few
v_gene: TRBV5-6
d_gene: .
CDR3nt: TGTGCCAGCAGCTTCCGGACATCCCACAATGAGCAGTTCTTC
CDR3aa: CASSFRTSHNEQFF

j_gene: TRBJ2-5
abundance: .
v_gene: TRBV15
d_gene: .
CDR3nt: TGTGCCACCAGCAGCCTCCACAGCCAAGAGACCCAGTACTTC
CDR3aa: CATSSLHSQETQYF

j_gene: TRBJ1-6
abundance: few
v_gene: TRBV7-9
d_gene: .
CDR3nt: TGTGCCAGCAGCTTAGACGGGGACACTTATAATTCACCCCTCCACTTT
CDR3aa: CASSLDGDTYNSPLHF

j_gene: TRBJ1-1
abundance: .
v_gene: TRBV6-5
d_gene: TRBD1
CDR3nt: TGTGCCAGCATCGGACAGGGAGATAGGAACACTGAAGCTTTCTTT
CDR3aa: CASIGQGDRNTEAFF

j_gene: TRBJ2-7
abundance: .
v_gene: TRBV5-6
d_gene: TRBD1
CDR3nt: TGTGCCAGCAGCTTGGGGCGACAGGGGTCGTACGAGCAGTACTTC
CDR3aa: CASSLGRQGSYEQYF

j_gene: TRBJ2-2
abundance: .
v_gene: TRBV30
d_gene: .
CDR3nt: TGTGCCTGGAGTGATTCAGGGGCTGGTTACACCGGGGAGCTGTTTTTT
CDR3aa: CAWSDSGAGYTGELFF

j_gene: TRBJ2-7
abundance: .
v_gene: TRBV12-3/TRBV12-4
d_gene: .
CDR3nt: TGTGCCAGCAGTAGTGGCAGCTTCTACGAGCAGTACTTC
CDR3aa: CASSSGSFYEQYF

j_gene: TRBJ2-3
abundance: .
v_gene: TRBV6-2/TRBV6-3
d_gene: .
CDR3nt: TGTGCCAGCAGTTACCTGTACACAGATACGCAGTATTTT
CDR3aa: CASSYLYTDTQYF

j_gene: TRBJ1-4
abundance: .
v_gene: TRBV15
d_gene: .
CDR3nt: TGTGCCACCAAGGGCATTAAGGAAAAACTGTTTTTT
CDR3aa: CATKGIKEKLFF

j_gene: TRBJ2-1
abundance: .
v_gene: TRBV7-7
d_gene: TRBD1
CDR3nt: TGTGCTAGCTCTCCGGGACAGGCCTACAATGAGCAGTTCTTC
CDR3aa: CASSPGQAYNEQFF

j_gene: TRBJ1-6
abundance: .
v_gene: TRBV5-1
d_gene: .
CDR3nt: TGCGCCAGCAGCTTGGAGGGCGGAAATTCACCCCTCCACTTT
CDR3aa: CASSLEGGNSPLHF

j_gene: TRBJ1-3
abundance: .
v_gene: TRBV5-1
d_gene: .
CDR3nt: TGCGCCAGCAGCCAGGGAGCCGGAAACACCATATATTTT
CDR3aa: CASSQGAGNTIYF

j_gene: TRBJ1-5
abundance: .
v_gene: TRBV30
d_gene: .
CDR3nt: TGTGCCTGGAGTGGACAATCGAGTCAGCCCCAGCATTTT
CDR3aa: CAWSGQSSQPQHF

j_gene: TRBJ1-4
abundance: .
v_gene: TRBV4-2
d_gene: TRBD1
CDR3nt: TGTGCCAGCAGCCAAGCTCCGGGACAGGGGCCTGAAAAACTGTTTTTT
CDR3aa: CASSQAPGQGPEKLFF

j_gene: TRBJ1-1
abundance: .
v_gene: TRBV3-1/TRBV3-2
d_gene: TRBD1
CDR3nt: TGTGCCAGCAGCCCCGCCGGACAGGTGAACACTGAAGCTTTCTTT
CDR3aa: CASSPAGQVNTEAFF

j_gene: TRBJ1-4
abundance: .
v_gene: TRBV7-9
d_gene: TRBD1
CDR3nt: TGTGCCAGCAGCTTAGCCGGGACAGTTAATGAAAAACTGTTTTTT
CDR3aa: CASSLAGTVNEKLFF

j_gene: TRBJ1-1
abundance: few
v_gene: TRBV10-3
d_gene: .
CDR3nt: TGTGCCATCAGTGGACACCCGACAGGTGAGAACACTGAAGCTTTCTTT
CDR3aa: CAISGHPTGENTEAFF

j_gene: TRBJ2-1
abundance: .
v_gene: TRBV4-1
d_gene: .
CDR3nt: TGCGCCAGCAGCCAAGATGGCGGGGTTGAGCAGTTCTTC
CDR3aa: CASSQDGGVEQFF

j_gene: TRBJ2-3
abundance: .
v_gene: TRBV24-1
d_gene: .
CDR3nt: TGTGCCACCAGTGCCCCCCCCAGGGTGGGCACAGATACGCAGTATTTT
CDR3aa: CATSAPPRVGTDTQYF

j_gene: TRBJ2-1
abundance: .
v_gene: TRBV3-1/TRBV3-2
d_gene: TRBD2
CDR3nt: TGTGCCAGCAGCCCCCCGCGGGGGTCTTACAATGAGCAGTTCTTC
CDR3aa: CASSPPRGSYNEQFF

j_gene: TRBJ2-3
abundance: .
v_gene: TRBV24-1
d_gene: .
CDR3nt: TGTGCCACCAGTGAATGGACTACAGATACGCAGTATTTT
CDR3aa: CATSEWTTDTQYF

j_gene: TRBJ2-4
abundance: once
v_gene: TRBV6-2/TRBV6-3
d_gene: TRBD1
CDR3nt: TGTGCCAGCAGCCCGACAGGGGGTATCATTCAGTACTTC
CDR3aa: CASSPTGGIIQYF

j_gene: TRBJ2-7
abundance: .
v_gene: TRBV18
d_gene: .
CDR3nt: TGTGCCAGCTCACCAACGACAGCCGAGCAGTACTTC
CDR3aa: CASSPTTAEQYF

j_gene: TRBJ2-7
abundance: .
v_gene: TRBV4-3
d_gene: .
CDR3nt: TGCGCCAGCAGCCAAGGGTTAAGTCGCGGAGCCTACGAGCAGTACTTC
CDR3aa: CASSQGLSRGAYEQYF

j_gene: TRBJ2-7
abundance: .
v_gene: TRBV6-2/TRBV6-3
d_gene: TRBD1
CDR3nt: TGTGCCAGCAGTTGGGGGACAGGGGCCTACGAGCAGTACTTC
CDR3aa: CASSWGTGAYEQYF

j_gene: TRBJ1-6
abundance: .
v_gene: TRBV2
d_gene: .
CDR3nt: TGTGCCAGCACCGGAAGCTCGGGGCCACGGGGTGGTTCACCCCTCCACTTT
CDR3aa: CASTGSSGPRGGSPLHF

j_gene: TRBJ1-1
abundance: .
v_gene: TRBV19
d_gene: .
CDR3nt: TGTGCCAGTAGTATACGTTTACAGGGCACTGAAGCTTTCTTT
CDR3aa: CASSIRLQGTEAFF

j_gene: TRBJ1-5
abundance: .
v_gene: TRBV30
d_gene: .
CDR3nt: TGTGCCTGGAGTGTTAAAGATAGCAATCAGCCCCAGCATTTT
CDR3aa: CAWSVKDSNQPQHF

j_gene: TRBJ1-5
abundance: .
v_gene: TRBV30
d_gene: .
CDR3nt: TGTGCCTGGAGTGGGCGGGTCCTTGGGCCCCAGCATTTT
CDR3aa: CAWSGRVLGPQHF

j_gene: TRBJ2-5
abundance: .
v_gene: TRBV11-2
d_gene: .
CDR3nt: TGTGCCAGCAGCTTCGGAGAAGAGACCCAGTACTTC
CDR3aa: CASSFGEETQYF

j_gene: TRBJ1-2
abundance: .
v_gene: TRBV28
d_gene: .
CDR3nt: TGTGCCAGCAGTTTAACGGGGGCTTCAAGCTATGGCTACACCTTC
CDR3aa: CASSLTGASSYGYTF

j_gene: TRBJ2-1
abundance: .
v_gene: TRBV7-9
d_gene: .
CDR3nt: TGTGCCAGCAGCTTCGGGGTGGACTACAATGAGCAGTTCTTC
CDR3aa: CASSFGVDYNEQFF

j_gene: TRBJ2-1
abundance: many
v_gene: TRBV4-1
d_gene: TRBD2
CDR3nt: TGCGCCAGCAGCCTTCGGACTAGCGGGGGGGGAAACAATGAGCAGTTCTTC
CDR3aa: CASSLRTSGGGNNEQFF

j_gene: TRBJ1-5
abundance: .
v_gene: TRBV18
d_gene: .
CDR3nt: TGTGCCAGCTCACCACGGCAGGGTGGTCAGCCCCAGCATTTT
CDR3aa: CASSPRQGGQPQHF

j_gene: TRBJ2-7
abundance: .
v_gene: TRBV5-1
d_gene: TRBD2
CDR3nt: TGCGCCAGCAGCTTGGCCCCTAGCGGGGGGCTCAGCTCCTACGAGCAGTACTTC
CDR3aa: CASSLAPSGGLSSYEQYF